The clone carrying this T cell receptor (beta chain) occurred a few times. What it binds is unknown. The treatment: 10-day PBMC culture with coronavirus spike peptide pools or control peptides (ViraFEST assay). Peptide pool stimulation in ViraFEST expanded antigen-specific T cells, whose TCRs were then sequenced. The data belong to a study of vaccination and CD4 T cells after COVID-19. Study context: Four females and six males made up the convalescents, two of whom were Hispanic.

Findings and caveats of the study: Convalescent patients' median share of reactive clones seen only post-vaccination was 70% to 90%.

Sequenced with the Oncomine TCR Beta short-read assay was DNA taken from cultured CD4+ T cells. Genomic DNA was drawn out of CD4+ T cells grown in culture. TCRdb itself ran the PCR reads through MiXCR, one entry per CDR3 protein. Among 11,000 to 15,000 distinct CDR3 sequences listed, around 55% were seen once. This clonotype originated in a human donor who had recovered from COVID-19. Sequenced sample: CD4+ T cells from blood, cultured in vitro.

The CDR3 DNA reads as TGTGCCACCAGCAGTAGGACTAGCGGGAGGGAGACCCAGTACTTC. Protein product: CATSSRTSGRETQYF. This chain uses TRBV15 with TRBJ2-5, with TRBD2 identical over 14 bases. V was clipped by 3 bases and J by 5 bases; unmatched bases: 2. The CDR3 spans 15 residues. Germline-derived CDR1 and CDR2 are LNHNV and YYDKDF (reference sequence).